This T cell receptor beta chain was identified during a study of tumor-infiltrating lymphocytes in primary liver carcinoma. Study-level background: Aged between 30 and 69 years, the patients were men and women. Samples produced roughly 3.65 to 7.5 million productive TCRbeta reads, comparable across tissue types. Study findings and constraints: Relative to tumor region pairs, the tumor-adjacent and tumor-blood pairs showed overlap that was lower. Blood fell significantly below tumors in its top-250-clone fraction (p = 0.039).

The authors took blood RNA from unsorted whole blood and also extracted germline DNA. Notes on this clonotype: Its specificity is not known. A read error may explain this, as a much larger clone is one base away.

CDR1 is SGDLS and CDR2 is YYNGEE in the germline V gene. This CDR3 is 13 amino acids long. TCR beta cDNA was prepared out of roughly 0.45 ug total RNA by means of a constant-region primer. A slightly modified ARM-PCR protocol with three nested multiplex PCR rounds produced these TCR beta libraries. For approximately 10 cycles apiece, the opening two PCR rounds ran with TRBV1-TRBV30 forward primers and a C-beta reverse primer. TCRdb reanalysed the multiplex PCR reads using MiXCR and keeps one entry per CDR3 protein. This table holds roughly 330,000 distinct CDR3 sequences, around 60% found once. Sequenced material: peripheral blood. V gene TRBV9 combines with J gene TRBJ1-3; D remains ambiguous. The receptor comes from a man aged 35 to 55 with primary liver carcinoma and hepatitis B virus infection. The CDR3 DNA reads as TGTGCCAGCAGCGTAGGGGATGGAAACAGCATATATTTT. Amino acid sequence: CASSVGDGNSIYF.